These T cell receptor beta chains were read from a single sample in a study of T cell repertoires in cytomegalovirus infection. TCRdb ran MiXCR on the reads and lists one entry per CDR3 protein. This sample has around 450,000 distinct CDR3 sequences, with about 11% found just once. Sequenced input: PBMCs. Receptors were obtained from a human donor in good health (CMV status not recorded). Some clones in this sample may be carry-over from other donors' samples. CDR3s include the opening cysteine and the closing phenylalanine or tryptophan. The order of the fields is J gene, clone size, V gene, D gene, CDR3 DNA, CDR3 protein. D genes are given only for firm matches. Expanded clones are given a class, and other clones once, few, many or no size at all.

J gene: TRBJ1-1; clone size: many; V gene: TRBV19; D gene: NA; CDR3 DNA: TGTGCCAGTAGTATTGGCTCTCCGGGAGGCACTGAAGCTTTCTTT; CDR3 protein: CASSIGSPGGTEAFF
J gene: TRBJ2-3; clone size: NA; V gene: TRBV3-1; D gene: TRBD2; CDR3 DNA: TGTGCCAGCAGCCAAGCCCCAACTAGCGGGGGGGCTATGACAGATACGCAGTATTTT; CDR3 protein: CASSQAPTSGGAMTDTQYF
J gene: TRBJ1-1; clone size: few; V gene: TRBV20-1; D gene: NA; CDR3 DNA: TGCAGTGCTAGAGAAATAATCATGAACACTGAAGCTTTCTTT; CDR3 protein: CSAREIIMNTEAFF
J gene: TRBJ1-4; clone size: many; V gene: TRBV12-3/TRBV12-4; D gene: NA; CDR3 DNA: TGTGCCAGCAGTTTACGCCTTAATGAAAAACTGTTTTTT; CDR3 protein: CASSLRLNEKLFF
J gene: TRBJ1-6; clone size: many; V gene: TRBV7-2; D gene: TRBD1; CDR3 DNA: TGTGCCAGCAGCTTAACGGGACAGCGGAAGACCCTCCACTTT; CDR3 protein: CASSLTGQRKTLHF
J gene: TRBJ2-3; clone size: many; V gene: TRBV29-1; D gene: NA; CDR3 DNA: TGCAGCGTTGAAGGGGGGGTCTACACAGATACGCAGTATTTT; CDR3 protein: CSVEGGVYTDTQYF
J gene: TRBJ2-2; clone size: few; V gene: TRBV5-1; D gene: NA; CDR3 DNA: TGCGCCAGCAGTGTGTCATCAGGGTCGATCGGGGAGCTGTTTTTT; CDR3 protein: CASSVSSGSIGELFF
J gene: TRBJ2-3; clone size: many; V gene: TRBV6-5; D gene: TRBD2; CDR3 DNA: TGTGCCAGCAGTTACTGGGGAAGCGGGAGTGCAGATACGCAGTATTTT; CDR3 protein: CASSYWGSGSADTQYF
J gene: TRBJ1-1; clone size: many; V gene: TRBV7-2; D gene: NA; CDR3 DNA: TGTGCCAGCAGCCGACTATTGGGACGCGCTTTCTTT; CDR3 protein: CASSRLLGRAFF
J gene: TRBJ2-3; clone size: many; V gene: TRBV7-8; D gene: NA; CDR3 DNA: TGTGCCAGCAGCATATGGGGGGATACGCAGTATTTT; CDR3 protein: CASSIWGDTQYF
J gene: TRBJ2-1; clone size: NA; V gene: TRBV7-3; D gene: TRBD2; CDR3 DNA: TGTGCCAGCAGCACCCTAGCGGGAGGGGTCGATGAGCAGTTCTTC; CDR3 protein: CASSTLAGGVDEQFF
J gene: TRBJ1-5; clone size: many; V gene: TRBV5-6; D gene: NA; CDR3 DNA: TGTGCCAGCAGCTGGGGGTCCTATAGCAATCAGCCCCAGCATTTT; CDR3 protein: CASSWGSYSNQPQHF
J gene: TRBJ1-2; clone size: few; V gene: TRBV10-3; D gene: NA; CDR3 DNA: TGTGCCATCAGTGAGACCAGAAATGGCTACACCTTC; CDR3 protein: CAISETRNGYTF
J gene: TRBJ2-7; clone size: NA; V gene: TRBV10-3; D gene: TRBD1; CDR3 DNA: TGTGCCATCCGCGGGACAGGGGGTTTGCTCGAGCAGTACTTC; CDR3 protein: CAIRGTGGLLEQYF
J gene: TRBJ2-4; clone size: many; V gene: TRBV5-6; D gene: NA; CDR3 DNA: TGTGCCAGCACCCTGGAATCGCAGCTAGCCAAAAACATTCAGTACTTC; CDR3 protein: CASTLESQLAKNIQYF
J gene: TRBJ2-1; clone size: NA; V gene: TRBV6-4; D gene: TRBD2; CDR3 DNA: TGTGCCAGCAGTGACTCAGGGCGGGGGTATCACAATGAGCAGTTCTTC; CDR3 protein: CASSDSGRGYHNEQFF
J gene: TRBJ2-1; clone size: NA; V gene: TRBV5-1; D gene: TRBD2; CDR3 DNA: TGCGCCAGCAGCGTATATCGCGGGGGGGCCAATGAGCAGTTCTTC; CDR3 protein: CASSVYRGGANEQFF
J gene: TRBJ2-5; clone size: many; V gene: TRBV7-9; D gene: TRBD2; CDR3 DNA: TGTGCCAGCAGGGGACTAGCGGGAGAAGAGACCCAGTACTTC; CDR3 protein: CASRGLAGEETQYF
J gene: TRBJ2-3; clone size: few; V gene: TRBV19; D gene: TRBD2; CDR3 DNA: TGTGCCAGTAGCGGGAGGGCCCGGGGCACAGATACGCAGTATTTT; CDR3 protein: CASSGRARGTDTQYF
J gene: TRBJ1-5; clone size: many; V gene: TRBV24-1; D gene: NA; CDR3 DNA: TGTGCCACCAGTGATTTCGGATCGGGTCAGCCCCAGCATTTT; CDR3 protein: CATSDFGSGQPQHF
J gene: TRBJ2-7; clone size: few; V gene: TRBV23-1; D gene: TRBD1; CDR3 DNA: TGCGCCACCCAGGGACAGTTCAACGAGCAGTACTTC; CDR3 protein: CATQGQFNEQYF
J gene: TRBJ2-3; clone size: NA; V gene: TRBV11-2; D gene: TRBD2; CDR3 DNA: TGTGCCAGCAGCTCTAGACTAGCGGGGGCCACAGATACGCAGTATTTT; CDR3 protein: CASSSRLAGATDTQYF
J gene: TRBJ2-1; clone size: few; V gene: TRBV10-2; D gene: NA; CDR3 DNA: TGCGCCAGCAGTGACAGCCTATACAATGAGCAGTTCTTC; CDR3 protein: CASSDSLYNEQFF
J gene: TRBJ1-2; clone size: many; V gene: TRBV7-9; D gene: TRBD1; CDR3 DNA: TGTGCCAGCAGCTTTACAGGGGGCAGTGACTATGGCTACACCTTC; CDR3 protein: CASSFTGGSDYGYTF
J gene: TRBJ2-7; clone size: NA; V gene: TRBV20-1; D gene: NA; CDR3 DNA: TGCAGTGCAGCAGCCTCTCAAACCTACGAGCAGTACTTC; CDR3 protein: CSAAASQTYEQYF
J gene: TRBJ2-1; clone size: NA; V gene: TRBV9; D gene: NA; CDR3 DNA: TGTGCCAGCAGCGTATGGGGGGAGACCTCCTACAATGAGCAGTTCTTC; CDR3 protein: CASSVWGETSYNEQFF
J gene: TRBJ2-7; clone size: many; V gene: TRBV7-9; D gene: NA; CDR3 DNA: TGTGCCAGCAGCGAAGTAACGGGGCAGTACTACGAGCAGTACTTC; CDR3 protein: CASSEVTGQYYEQYF
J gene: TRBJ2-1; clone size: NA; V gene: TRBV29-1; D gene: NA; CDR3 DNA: TGCAACCAAGACCCCGTCCCTGGAGGGGGCCTTTCCTACAATGAGCAGTTCTTC; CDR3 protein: CNQDPVPGGGLSYNEQFF
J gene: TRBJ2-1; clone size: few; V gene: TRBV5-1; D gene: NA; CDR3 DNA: TGCGCCAGCAGCACCCTAGAGGGGGGCGATGAGCAGTTCTTC; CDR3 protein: CASSTLEGGDEQFF
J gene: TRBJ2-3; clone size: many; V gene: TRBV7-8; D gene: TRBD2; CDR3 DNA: TGTGCCAGCAGCTCACCTCTGTTTTCGGGCACTAGCGGGCTTGAGACTAGCACAGATACGCAGTATTTT; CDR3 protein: CASSSPLFSGTSGLETSTDTQYF
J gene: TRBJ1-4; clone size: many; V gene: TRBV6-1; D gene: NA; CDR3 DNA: TGTGCCAGCAGTGGAGGGAATCCCGATGAAAAACTGTTTTTT; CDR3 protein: CASSGGNPDEKLFF
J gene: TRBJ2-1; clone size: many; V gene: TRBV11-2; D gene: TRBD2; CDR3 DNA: TGTGCCAGCAGCGTGGGACTAGCGGGAGGCCACAATGAGCAGTTCTTC; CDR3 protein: CASSVGLAGGHNEQFF
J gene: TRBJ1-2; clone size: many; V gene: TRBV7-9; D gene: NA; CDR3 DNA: TGTGCCAGCAGCTTTTCGGGACAATCGGATGGCTACACCTTC; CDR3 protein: CASSFSGQSDGYTF
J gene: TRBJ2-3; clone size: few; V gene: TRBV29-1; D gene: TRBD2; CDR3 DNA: TGCAGCGTTATTGGACTAGACACAGATACGCAGTATTTT; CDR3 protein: CSVIGLDTDTQYF